Below are 27 T cell receptor beta chains sequenced from a single sample in a study of OX40 agonist ivuxolimab in advanced cancers. This table comes from immunoSEQ multiplex PCR, and its TCRdb copy is limited to in-frame clones, with some not included. This sample yields some 9,200 clones, of which 70% to 90% are seen a single time; roughly 12% belongs to the top ten. Material: CD4+ or CD8+ T cells sorted from blood, obtained in a trial of the OX40 agonist ivuxolimab. Receptors originate from an adult with an advanced solid tumor such as melanoma, head and neck, liver or kidney cancer.

The rearrangement uses TRBV2 and TRBJ2-1; no reliable D call. The length of the CDR3 is 15 residues. V was trimmed by 2 bases and J by 6 bases, leaving 14 bases between them. Germline V gene sequence: CDR1 SNHLY, CDR2 FYNNEI. The CDR3 sequence: CASSESSIGLNEQFF. For the CDR3, the DNA is TGTGCCAGCAGTGAATCAAGCATTGGTCTCAATGAGCAGTTCTTC.

V is TRBV19 and J is TRBJ2-1; 9 bases map to TRBD2. The CDR3 sequence is 16 residues long. Germline V CDR1 and CDR2: LNHDA, SQIVND (reference sequence). V gave up 8 bases and J gave up 3 bases; unmatched junction bases: 11. Written as DNA, the CDR3 is TGTGCCAGTCGGGGGTCACTAGCGGGCCACTACAATGAGCAGTTCTTC. This sequence encodes CASRGSLAGHYNEQFF.

This chain joins TRBV7-3 and TRBJ1-3; D ambiguous. This CDR3 comprises 15 residues. Per germline, CDR1 SGHTA and CDR2 FQGTGA. The V gene lost 3 bases and the J gene lost 2 bases, with 11 bases spanning the gap. CDR3 region: CASSLGRAAGNTIYF. The DNA of the CDR3 is TGTGCCAGCAGCTTGGGGAGGGCCGCTGGAAACACCATATATTTT.

This chain connects TRBV7-3 to TRBJ2-1; 11 bases align to TRBD1. Germline V CDR1 and CDR2: SGHTA, FQGTGA. The CDR3 covers 16 residues. The V gene end was trimmed by 3 bases and the J gene end by 6 bases; junction bases not matched to a gene: 7. CDR3 loop: CASSLGPGQGGNEQFF. The CDR3 region has the DNA TGTGCCAGCAGCTTGGGACCGGGACAGGGGGGCAATGAGCAGTTCTTC.

This clone came up a few times. The chain has TRBV7-2 and TRBJ2-5; the D gene is possibly TRBD2 (5 bases). The CDR3 is 13 residues long. The ends were cut back, 3 bases at V and 5 bases at J, with 10 bases in the middle. The germline gives CDR1 SGHTA, CDR2 FQGNSA. The chain's CDR3 is CASSFGSRETQYF. The CDR3 DNA sequence: TGTGCCAGCAGCTTTGGGAGTAGGGAGACCCAGTACTTC.

In its sample, this clone was seen once. J is TRBJ2-1 and V is TRBV2; 13 nucleotides agree with TRBD2. The ends lost 6 bases at V and 8 bases at J; junction bases unmatched: 7. The CDR3 loop spans 15 amino acids. The V gene's germline CDR1 is SNHLY and CDR2 FYNNEI. The CDR3 DNA is TGTGCCAGCAGCCAACTAGCGGGGGGGCGCGATGAGCAGTTCTTC. Residues: CASSQLAGGRDEQFF.

The V call is TRBV4-2, the J call TRBJ2-7; 15 bases are a match to TRBD2. Germline loops: CDR1 LGHNA, CDR2 YNFKEQ. CDR3 length: 18 residues. V lost 1 base and J lost 5; bases outside the gene matches: 9. In nucleotides, the CDR3 is TGTGCCAGCAGCCAAGTCGGACTAGCGGGAGGGACGACAAACGAGCAGTACTTC. Translating gives CASSQVGLAGGTTNEQYF.

The chain joins TRBV5-1 to TRBJ2-7, with 10 bases aligning to TRBD2. The CDR3 extends over 16 amino acids. The germline gives CDR1 SGHRS, CDR2 YFSETQ. V gave up 2 bases and J gave up 4 bases; unmatched junction bases: 9. The CDR3 DNA is TGCGCCAGCAGCTTCGCTAGCGGGAGAGGACTTTACGAGCAGTACTTC. Translation gives CASSFASGRGLYEQYF.

The rearrangement links TRBV14 to TRBJ2-7; 8 bases match TRBD1. The CDR3 length is 16 residues. V trimming: 6 bases; J trimming: 3 bases; junction bases outside the gene matches: 13. Germline CDR1 and CDR2: SGHDN and FVKESK. The CDR3 spells CASRLSGQGGLYEQYF. The DNA for the CDR3 is TGTGCCAGCAGACTAAGTGGACAGGGAGGCCTCTACGAGCAGTACTTC.

The chain is built from TRBV19 and TRBJ2-5; D is uncertain. The V end lost 0 bases, the J end lost 4 bases, and 0 bases lay between the germline ends. This CDR3 region has 11 residues. The V gene's germline CDR1 is LNHDA and CDR2 SQIVND (reference sequence). The chain's CDR3 is CASSIEETQYF. CDR3 bases: TGTGCCAGTAGTATAGAAGAGACCCAGTACTTC.

The chain employs TRBV19 and TRBJ2-7, with D possibly matching TRBD2 (6 bases). CDR3 length: 14 amino acids. CDR1 is LNHDA, CDR2 SQIVND, per germline (reference sequence). V lost 6 bases and J 7 bases, leaving 19 bases between the germline ends. CDR3 nucleotides: TGTGCCAGTAGACCCACGGAGGGTACGGGAGAGCAGTACTTC. Protein product: CASRPTEGTGEQYF.

The chain employs TRBV9 and TRBJ2-7, with 7 nucleotides matching TRBD1. The CDR3 length is 14 residues. The trim removed 3 bases at V and 3 bases at J, leaving 6 bases unmatched. From germline, CDR1 is SGDLS and CDR2 YYNGEE. In DNA, the CDR3 is TGTGCCAGCAGCGCACAGGGACAGATCTACGAGCAGTACTTC. This translates into CASSAQGQIYEQYF.

The CDR3 reads CASSLIQGAHEQYF. In nucleotides, the CDR3 is TGTGCCAGCAGTTTAATACAGGGGGCCCACGAGCAGTACTTC. V usage is TRBV28 and J usage is TRBJ2-7; 9 nucleotides agree with TRBD1. Germline-derived CDR1 and CDR2 are MDHEN and SYDVKM. The CDR3 runs 14 residues. With V trimmed by 2 bases and J by 5 bases, 4 bases remained unmatched.

The chain uses TRBV5-1 and TRBJ1-2, with 8 bases aligning to TRBD1. This CDR3 is 13 amino acids long. The V and J ends lost 4 bases and 8 bases, in that order; junction bases with no gene match: 7. Per germline, CDR1 SGHRS and CDR2 YFSETQ. CDR3 DNA sequence: TGCGCCAGCAGCCCGACAGGGGAAGGAGGCTACACCTTC. It specifies CASSPTGEGGYTF. The complete variable domain, with remaining parts taken from reference TRBV5-1 and TRBJ1-2, reads KAGVTQTPRYLIKTRGQQVTLSCSPISGHRSVSWYQQTPGQGLQFLFEYFSETQRNKGNFPGRFSGRQFSNSRSEMNVSTLELGDSALYLCASSPTGEGGYTFGSGTRLTVV.

The chain uses TRBV5-6 and TRBJ2-3, with D tentatively TRBD1 or TRBD2 (5 bases each). CDR3 length: 15 amino acids. Trimming pared 1 base from V and 0 bases from J, leaving 9 bases between. The germline CDR1 and CDR2 sequences are SGHDT and YYEEEE. In nucleotides, the CDR3 is TGTGCCAGCAGCTTGTGGGGGACCAGCACAGATACGCAGTATTTT. It translates to CASSLWGTSTDTQYF.

With respect to this clone: The junction does not match germline at one end; this may be a read error. The rearrangement joins TRBV5-1 to TRBJ2-7; 7 bases align to TRBD1. The CDR3 consists of 24 residues. Germline CDR1 SGHRS, CDR2 YFSETQ. CDR3 DNA sequence: TGCGCCAGCAACTTGGGCCCAATCGGGTTGCCCGACTTAATCTGGACAGGAGCCCGCTACGAGCAGTACTTC. Residues: CASNLGPIGLPDLIWTGARYEQYF.

In its sample, this clone was seen a few times. The V call is TRBV5-6, the J call TRBJ1-1; D is possibly TRBD1 (6 bases). Per the germline V gene, CDR1 is SGHDT and CDR2 is YYEEEE. V lost 4 bases and J lost 9, with 19 bases in between. The CDR3 is 14 residues long. The CDR3 DNA reads as TGTGCCAGCAGCCGTTGGACAGCGGCACTAAAAGCTTTCTTT. It encodes CASSRWTAALKAFF.

The chain couples TRBV9 to TRBJ2-7, with 7 nucleotides matching TRBD1. CDR1 SGDLS and CDR2 YYNGEE come from the germline V gene. Unmatched junction bases numbered 9, after V lost 3 bases and J lost 0 bases. The length of the CDR3 is 16 residues. The CDR3 sequence: CASSEGAGVSSYEQYF. The DNA of the CDR3 is TGTGCCAGCAGCGAGGGGGCAGGGGTCAGCTCCTACGAGCAGTACTTC.

The J gene is TRBJ1-4, the V gene TRBV18; 8 bases fit TRBD1. CDR3 length equals 14 residues. Losses at the gene ends were 8 bases for V and 8 bases for J; bases not matched to a gene: 10. CDR1 and CDR2 (germline): KGHSH, LQKENI. The CDR3 is CASRKDRENEKLFF. The CDR3 region has the DNA TGTGCCAGCCGAAAGGACAGGGAGAACGAAAAACTGTTTTTT.

This rearrangement joins TRBV9 to TRBJ2-1; weak D call: TRBD1 (5 bases). This CDR3 region has 16 residues. CDR1 and CDR2 (germline): SGDLS, YYNGEE. Trimming cost V 0 bases and J 5 bases, with 15 bases left between them. The chain's CDR3 is CASSVGPSPRDNEQFF. The CDR3 DNA is TGTGCCAGCAGCGTAGGACCCAGCCCCAGGGACAATGAGCAGTTCTTC.

This chain connects TRBV28 to TRBJ2-5; TRBD1 might be the D (5 bases). Trimming stripped 6 bases from V and 4 bases from J, with 15 bases between. The CDR3 runs 14 residues. Germline CDR1 MDHEN, CDR2 SYDVKM. CDR3 protein: CASRTQGDLETQYF. CDR3 DNA sequence: TGTGCCAGCAGAACCCAGGGTGACTTAGAGACCCAGTACTTC.

The CDR3 region has the DNA TGCGCCAGCAGCTTGGGGTTCATGGAGACCCAGTACTTC. Translation: CASSLGFMETQYF. The chain couples TRBV5-1 to TRBJ2-5; no clear D gene. CDR1 and CDR2 (germline): SGHRS, YFSETQ. V shed 0 bases and J shed 5 bases, with 8 bases lying between them. The CDR3 has 13 amino acids. Drawing the rest from reference TRBV5-1 and TRBJ2-5, the complete variable domain is KAGVTQTPRYLIKTRGQQVTLSCSPISGHRSVSWYQQTPGQGLQFLFEYFSETQRNKGNFPGRFSGRQFSNSRSEMNVSTLELGDSALYLCASSLGFMETQYFGPGTRLLVL.

The V call is TRBV6-5, the J call TRBJ2-3, with 7 bases matching TRBD2. The CDR3 contains 15 residues. Per the germline V gene, CDR1 is MNHEY and CDR2 is SVGAGI. Losses at the gene ends were 6 bases for V and 0 bases for J; bases not matched to a gene: 6. CDR3 coding DNA: TGTGCCAGCAGGACTAGCACTTATAGCACAGATACGCAGTATTTT. This encodes CASRTSTYSTDTQYF.

This chain joins TRBV28 and TRBJ2-7; 16 bases line up with TRBD2. Unmatched junction bases numbered 11, after V lost 5 bases and J lost 4 bases. The CDR3 consists of 18 residues. The germline V gene has CDR1 MDHEN and CDR2 SYDVKM. The DNA for the CDR3 is TGTGCCAGCAGTCTCGGGACTAGCGGGAGGGCCCTCATTTACGAGCAGTACTTC. Protein: CASSLGTSGRALIYEQYF.

J is TRBJ2-5 and V is TRBV28; a weak D match, TRBD2 (5 bases). The CDR3 loop spans 12 amino acids. The germline gives CDR1 MDHEN, CDR2 SYDVKM. With 7 bases removed from V and 5 bases from J, the gap between germline ends came to 11 bases. The CDR3 nucleotides are TGTGCCAGCACCGGACTTAGGGAGACCCAGTACTTC. This encodes CASTGLRETQYF. Looking up the rest from reference TRBV28 and TRBJ2-5 gives the full variable domain: DVKVTQSSRYLVKRTGEKVFLECVQDMDHENMFWYRQDPGLGLRLIYFSYDVKMKEKGDIPEGYSVSREKKERFSLILESASTNQTSMYLCASTGLRETQYFGPGTRLLVL.

The chain's CDR3 is CASSEPPGTTFIGELFF. In nucleotides, the CDR3 is TGTGCCAGCAGTGAGCCACCCGGGACTACCTTTATCGGGGAGCTGTTTTTT. This chain uses TRBV2 with TRBJ2-2; 7 nucleotides agree with TRBD2. The trim removed 3 bases at V and 7 bases at J, leaving 14 bases unmatched. Germline V CDR1 and CDR2: SNHLY, FYNNEI. This CDR3 spans 17 amino acids. Variable domain in full (rest from reference TRBV2 and TRBJ2-2): EPEVTQTPSHQVTQMGQEVILRCVPISNHLYFYWYRQILGQKVEFLVSFYNNEISEKSEIFDDQFSVERPDGSNFTLKIRSTKLEDSAMYFCASSEPPGTTFIGELFFGEGSRLTVL.

This chain joins TRBV9 and TRBJ2-1; the match to TRBD2 covers 9 bases. Germline assignment: CDR1 SGDLS and CDR2 YYNGEE. J was trimmed by 8 bases and V by 4 bases; bases with no gene match: 13. There are 16 residues in the CDR3. This CDR3 is CASSLSRLAGTDEQFF. The DNA for the CDR3 is TGTGCCAGCAGCCTTAGCCGGCTAGCGGGAACCGATGAGCAGTTCTTC. The complete variable domain, with remaining parts taken from reference TRBV9 and TRBJ2-1, reads DSGVTQTPKHLITATGQRVTLRCSPRSGDLSVYWYQQSLDQGLQFLIQYYNGEERAKGNILERFSAQQFPDLHSELNLSSLELGDSALYFCASSLSRLAGTDEQFFGPGTRLTVL.